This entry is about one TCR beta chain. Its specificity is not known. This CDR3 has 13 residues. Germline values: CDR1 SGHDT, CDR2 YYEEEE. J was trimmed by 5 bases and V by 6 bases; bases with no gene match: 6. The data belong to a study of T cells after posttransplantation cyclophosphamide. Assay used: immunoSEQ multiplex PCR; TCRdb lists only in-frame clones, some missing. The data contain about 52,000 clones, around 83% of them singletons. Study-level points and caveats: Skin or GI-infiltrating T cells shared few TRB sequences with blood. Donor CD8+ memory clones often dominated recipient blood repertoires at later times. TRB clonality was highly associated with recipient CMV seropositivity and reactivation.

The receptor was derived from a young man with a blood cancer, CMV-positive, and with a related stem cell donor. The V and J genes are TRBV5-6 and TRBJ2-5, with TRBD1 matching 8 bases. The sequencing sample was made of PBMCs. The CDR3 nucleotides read TGTGCCAGCACAGGACAGGGAAGGGAGACCCAGTACTTC. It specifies CASTGQGRETQYF. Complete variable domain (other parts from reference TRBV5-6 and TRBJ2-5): DAGVTQSPTHLIKTRGQQVTLRCSPKSGHDTVSWYQQALGQGPQFIFQYYEEEERQRGNFPDRFSGHQFPNYSSELNVNALLLGDSALYLCASTGQGRETQYFGPGTRLLVL.